This TCR beta chain was recorded in a study of T cell responses to AZD1222 COVID-19 vaccine. Germline CDR1 and CDR2: SEHNR and FQNEAQ (reference sequence). V shed 3 bases and J shed 3 bases, with 11 bases lying between them. The CDR3 covers 14 residues. The data were produced by immunoSEQ multiplex PCR, yet TCRdb's version contains in-frame clones alone and is incomplete. The repertoire holds some 120,000 clones, with around nine tenths as singletons. Sequences were derived from peripheral blood, sampled on day 0 of MenACWY control vaccination. The receptor's source is an adult in good health. The rearrangement links TRBV7-9 to TRBJ1-2; no reliable D call. The CDR3 coding sequence is TGTGCCAGCAGCTTTGAATCGGGAGACTATGGCTACACCTTC. Residues: CASSFESGDYGYTF.